These 22 T cell receptor beta chains came from one sample sequenced in a study of blood T cell repertoires in COVID-19 (dated by TCRdb to 2019 to 2021). The protocol used for the library was the immunoSEQ multiplex PCR assay. Imported from immuneACCESS, the table was reduced by TCRdb to in-frame sequences with V and J called. These copies leave out some clones; in studies compared against another copy, an unresolved V gene accounts for under half, and the cause of the remainder is not known. The table for this sample lists tens of thousands of clones; 70% to 90% of them were counted only once. Jointly, the top ten make up about 37% of the sample. Sequencing was performed on peripheral blood. The receptor set was obtained from a man in his 70s with acute or convalescent COVID-19.

The J gene is TRBJ1-4, the V gene TRBV7-9; D might be TRBD1 (5 bases). Trimming removed 1 base at V and 10 bases at J, with 13 bases between. The CDR3 consists of 14 residues. The V gene's germline CDR1 is SEHNR and CDR2 FQNEAQ (reference sequence). The chain's CDR3 is CASSLEVREGKLFF. For the CDR3, the DNA is TGTGCCAGCAGCTTAGAGGTCAGGGAAGGAAAACTGTTTTTT.

The V and J genes are TRBV2 and TRBJ1-5; TRBD1 might be the D (6 bases). Germline V gene data show CDR1 as SNHLY and CDR2 as FYNNEI. The CDR3 totals 14 residues. V was shortened by 8 bases and J by 6 bases, with 17 bases between the two germline ends. CDR3 nucleotide sequence: TGTGCCAGCCTGAACGAACAAGGGGGTCAGCCCCAGCATTTT. Protein sequence: CASLNEQGGQPQHF.

V and J are TRBV6-6 and TRBJ1-6; D may be TRBD1 (5 bases). CDR1 is MNHNY, CDR2 SVGAGI, per germline (reference sequence). Trimming removed 2 bases from V and 8 bases from J, with 10 bases in between. This CDR3 region has 14 residues. The CDR3 bases are TGTGCCAGCAGTTACGGGGGGGATGATTCACCCCTCCACTTT. Protein product: CASSYGGDDSPLHF.

The rearrangement links TRBV15 to TRBJ2-1, with TRBD2 matching 10 bases. Germline V lookup: CDR1 LNHNV, CDR2 YYDKDF (reference sequence). The CDR3 has 16 amino acids. With 3 bases clipped from V and 7 bases from J, the junction kept 9 bases outside the gene matches. The CDR3 DNA follows: TGTGCCACCAGCAGCCCCGGACTAGCGGAGGGGAATGAGCAGTTCTTC. Translated, it gives CATSSPGLAEGNEQFF.

The chain couples TRBV11-2 to TRBJ2-4; D remains ambiguous. Germline V lookup: CDR1 SGHAT, CDR2 FQNNGV. The length of the CDR3 is 16 residues. Trimming removed 2 bases at V and 0 bases at J, with 11 bases between. For the CDR3, the DNA is TGTGCCAGCAGCTTATTAAGGAGCATAGCCAAAAACATTCAGTACTTC. It is translated as CASSLLRSIAKNIQYF.

The chain carries TRBV14 and TRBJ2-5, with a possible D match to TRBD2 (5 bases). V lost 8 bases and J lost 9, with 19 bases in between. CDR1 is SGHDN and CDR2 is FVKESK in the germline V gene. The CDR3 loop spans 13 amino acids. CDR3 nucleotide sequence: TGTGCCAGCCGCGACACTAGGGCGGTGCCCCAGTACTTC. Protein: CASRDTRAVPQYF. The variable domain in full, completed from reference TRBV14 and TRBJ2-5, reads EAGVTQFPSHSVIEKGQTVTLRCDPISGHDNLYWYRRVMGKEIKFLLHFVKESKQDESGMPNNRFLAERTGGTYSTLKVQPAELEDSGVYFCASRDTRAVPQYFGPGTRLLVL.

The rearrangement joins TRBV5-5 to TRBJ2-7; 10 nucleotides match TRBD1. This CDR3 is 14 amino acids long. Losses at the gene ends were 4 bases for V and 3 bases for J; bases not matched to a gene: 4. The V gene's germline CDR1 is SGHKS and CDR2 YYEKEE (reference sequence). For the CDR3, the DNA is TGTGCCAGCAGCCAGACAGGGGGCGGCTACGAGCAGTACTTC. Translation: CASSQTGGGYEQYF.

V is TRBV28 and J is TRBJ2-1; TRBD2 might be the D (6 bases). This CDR3 has 16 amino acids. Per the germline V gene, CDR1 is MDHEN and CDR2 is SYDVKM. The V gene lost 3 bases and the J gene lost 2 bases, with 14 bases spanning the gap. The CDR3: CASSLIGGRTYNEQFF. CDR3 nucleotides: TGTGCCAGCAGTTTGATAGGAGGGCGGACCTACAATGAGCAGTTCTTC.

The chain carries TRBV19 and TRBJ2-3; 16 nucleotides line up with TRBD2. The V gene's germline CDR1 is LNHDA and CDR2 SQIVND (reference sequence). The CDR3 spans 16 residues. Unmatched junction bases numbered 3, after V lost 4 bases and J lost 5 bases. CDR3 bases: TGTGCCAGTAGTAGGGGACTAGCGGGAGGGCAAGATACGCAGTATTTT. As protein: CASSRGLAGGQDTQYF.

This clone was seen a handful of times. The chain links TRBV5-1 to TRBJ1-1; maybe TRBD1 (6 bases). There are 15 residues in the CDR3. Germline V CDR1 and CDR2: SGHRS, YFSETQ. The ends were cut back, 5 bases at V and 5 bases at J, with 19 bases in the middle. CDR3 sequence: CASRAGGAGRTEAFF. The CDR3 DNA sequence: TGCGCCAGCAGGGCGGGGGGCGCAGGAAGAACTGAAGCTTTCTTT.

The chain has TRBV28 and TRBJ1-5; maybe TRBD1 (6 bases). V was cut by 5 bases and J by 7 bases, with 15 bases left in between. This CDR3 comprises 14 residues. Germline-derived CDR1 and CDR2 are MDHEN and SYDVKM. CDR3 nucleotides: TGTGCCAGCAGTCAACAGGGAAGCAGGCAGCCCCAGCATTTT. This sequence encodes CASSQQGSRQPQHF. Full variable domain (missing parts from reference TRBV28 and TRBJ1-5): DVKVTQSSRYLVKRTGEKVFLECVQDMDHENMFWYRQDPGLGLRLIYFSYDVKMKEKGDIPEGYSVSREKKERFSLILESASTNQTSMYLCASSQQGSRQPQHFGDGTRLSIL.

The chain uses TRBV4-2 and TRBJ2-7; 7 nucleotides align to TRBD2. The V segment lost 1 base and the J segment 2 bases; nucleotides outside the gene matches: 20. CDR1 is LGHNA and CDR2 is YNFKEQ in the germline V gene. The CDR3 sequence is 20 residues long. CDR3 nucleotide sequence: TGTGCCAGCAGCCAAGGAACCCCCCTTTTCGGCGGGAGCGATACCTACGAGCAGTACTTC. It codes for CASSQGTPLFGGSDTYEQYF.

The rearrangement links TRBV14 to TRBJ2-5; the D is unclear. Per germline, CDR1 SGHDN and CDR2 FVKESK. V lost 0 bases and J 5 bases, leaving 10 bases between the germline ends. This CDR3 spans 14 amino acids. The DNA of the CDR3 is TGTGCCAGCAGCCAAGACAGATCCCAGGAGACCCAGTACTTC. Translation: CASSQDRSQETQYF.

V usage is TRBV4-1 and J usage is TRBJ2-2, with 7 bases lining up with TRBD2. Germline assignment: CDR1 MGHRA and CDR2 YSYEKL. Germline trimming cut 4 bases from V and 6 bases from J; bases unmatched to any gene: 8. The CDR3 extends over 15 amino acids. The DNA of the CDR3 is TGCGCCAGCAGCCTCGGGGACTACTGGGCCGGGGAGCTGTTTTTT. The encoded protein is CASSLGDYWAGELFF.

This clone was counted once. This chain joins TRBV2 and TRBJ2-7; 10 bases match TRBD1. V lost 6 bases to trimming and J lost 3 bases; unmatched junction nucleotides: 8. Germline V gives CDR1 SNHLY, CDR2 FYNNEI. The CDR3 loop spans 15 amino acids. CDR3 residues: CASRTTGGDGYEQYF. The CDR3 nucleotides read TGTGCCAGCAGGACGACAGGGGGCGACGGCTACGAGCAGTACTTC.

The V call is TRBV5-1, the J call TRBJ2-7; D possibly corresponds to TRBD1 (5 bases). The CDR3 has 16 amino acids. The V end was cut by 0 bases, the J end by 2 bases, with 15 bases between. CDR1 is SGHRS, CDR2 YFSETQ, per germline. CDR3 sequence (DNA): TGCGCCAGCAGCTTGGCCGGTAAGGGGCAGCCCTACGAGCAGTACTTC. It yields the protein CASSLAGKGQPYEQYF. The full variable domain, in which reference TRBV5-1 and TRBJ2-7 provide the parts outside the CDR3, is KAGVTQTPRYLIKTRGQQVTLSCSPISGHRSVSWYQQTPGQGLQFLFEYFSETQRNKGNFPGRFSGRQFSNSRSEMNVSTLELGDSALYLCASSLAGKGQPYEQYFGPGTRLTVT.

This chain links TRBV5-4 with TRBJ1-1, with D possibly being TRBD1 (5 bases). Trimming took off 4 bases at V and 1 base at J, with 20 bases between the two ends. The CDR3 spans 17 residues. CDR1 SGHNT and CDR2 YYREEE come from the germline V gene (reference sequence). In DNA form, the CDR3 reads TGTGCCAGCAGCGGGGGGTCGTTGCTAAGGGCGAACACTGAAGCTTTCTTT. Amino acids: CASSGGSLLRANTEAFF. The full variable domain, completed using reference TRBV5-4 and TRBJ1-1, is ETGVTQSPTHLIKTRGQQVTLRCSSQSGHNTVSWYQQALGQGPQFIFQYYREEENGRGNFPPRFSGLQFPNYSSELNVNALELDDSALYLCASSGGSLLRANTEAFFGQGTRLTVV.

This rearrangement joins TRBV3-1 (or the pseudogene TRBV3-2) to TRBJ1-2, with D maybe TRBD1 (5 bases). The V end lost 0 bases, the J end lost 4 bases, and 15 bases lay between the germline ends. Germline CDR1 reads LGHDT; CDR2 reads YNNKEL (reference sequence). CDR3 size: 16 residues. This CDR3 reads CASSQDRQGGGYGYTF. The CDR3 DNA is TGTGCCAGCAGCCAAGATCGGCAGGGCGGGGGCTATGGCTACACCTTC.

The genes are TRBV4-2 and TRBJ2-7, with 12 bases lining up with TRBD1. J gave up 6 bases and V 1 base, and 13 bases lay outside the gene matches. In germline, CDR1 is LGHNA, CDR2 YNFKEQ. The CDR3 runs 18 residues. CDR3 sequence: CASSQGIPGQGASGEQYF. As DNA, the CDR3 is TGTGCCAGCAGCCAAGGGATTCCGGGACAGGGGGCTTCAGGCGAGCAGTACTTC.

The chain couples TRBV5-4 to TRBJ2-7; 9 bases are shared with TRBD2. This CDR3 is built from 15 residues. V trimming: 4 bases; J trimming: 4 bases; junction bases outside the gene matches: 9. Germline CDR1 is SGHNT and CDR2 is YYREEE (reference sequence). As DNA, the CDR3 is TGTGCCAGCAGCAGCGGTTTTAGCGGGAGTTACGAGCAGTACTTC. Its translation: CASSSGFSGSYEQYF. Based on the CDR3 plus reference TRBV5-4 and TRBJ2-7, the full variable domain is ETGVTQSPTHLIKTRGQQVTLRCSSQSGHNTVSWYQQALGQGPQFIFQYYREEENGRGNFPPRFSGLQFPNYSSELNVNALELDDSALYLCASSSGFSGSYEQYFGPGTRLTVT.

J is TRBJ2-3 and V is TRBV5-1, with D possibly TRBD1 on 5 matching bases. The V and J ends lost 0 bases and 6 bases respectively, with 14 bases between them. CDR3 size: 15 residues. The germline gives CDR1 SGHRS, CDR2 YFSETQ. CDR3 residues: CASSLASTGRDTQYF. As DNA, the CDR3 is TGCGCCAGCAGCTTGGCCTCAACAGGCCGCGATACGCAGTATTTT.

The chain links TRBV18 to TRBJ2-7; 7 bases align to TRBD2. V shed 3 bases, J shed 4 bases, and the junction held 3 bases outside the gene matches. Germline CDR1 KGHSH, CDR2 LQKENI. This CDR3 spans 13 amino acids. CDR3 bases: TGTGCCAGCTCACCCGTGGGAGGGTACGAGCAGTACTTC. Its protein is CASSPVGGYEQYF.